This passage covers 29 T cell receptor beta chains from one sample sequenced in a study of CD4 T cells in relation to SARS-CoV-2 and coronaviruses. Profiling relied on immunoSEQ multiplex PCR, and the TCRdb table lists in-frame clones only, not all of them. The table has around 45,000 clones, about 80% seen once. The antigens these receptors bind are not known. The sequenced sample consisted of naive CD4+ T cells from PBMCs, cultured in vitro. Noted subset: naive CD4+ T cells isolated by negative enrichment. All receptors derive from an adult with COVID-19.

This clone appeared a single time. This chain uses TRBV28 with TRBJ1-1; D is perhaps TRBD1 (5 bases). V lost 0 bases to trimming and J lost 0 bases, with 8 bases between them. CDR3 length equals 15 residues. Germline V gives CDR1 MDHEN, CDR2 SYDVKM. The CDR3 DNA reads as TGTGCCAGCAGTTTATGGGGGACCATGAACACTGAAGCTTTCTTT. It is translated as CASSLWGTMNTEAFF.

J is TRBJ2-3 and V is TRBV30; possible D gene TRBD2, 6 bases. The V end lost 5 bases, the J end lost 0 bases, and 12 bases lay between the germline ends. Germline V gene sequence: CDR1 GTSNPN, CDR2 SVGIG (reference sequence). CDR3 size: 14 residues. CDR3 in DNA: TGTGCCTGGTCTTCGGGACTTAGCACAGATACGCAGTATTTT. This encodes CAWSSGLSTDTQYF.

The V gene is TRBV10-3, the J gene TRBJ1-1; perhaps TRBD1 as D (6 bases). The length of the CDR3 is 13 residues. The V gene's germline CDR1 is ENHRY and CDR2 SYGVKD. V lost 7 bases and J lost 8, with 17 bases in between. The CDR3 sequence is CAINGGANSEAFF. CDR3 nucleotides: TGTGCCATCAATGGGGGGGCGAATTCAGAAGCTTTCTTT.

The chain recombines TRBV7-2 with TRBJ2-3, with 7 positions matching TRBD2. This CDR3 has 17 residues. Germline V gives CDR1 SGHTA, CDR2 FQGNSA. After removal of 6 bases from V and 0 bases from J, the junction contained 12 bases not matched to a gene. The DNA of the CDR3 is TGTGCCAGCAGTCTGTATGCTAGCGGAACTAGCACAGATACGCAGTATTTT. Its protein is CASSLYASGTSTDTQYF.

This rearrangement joins TRBV2 to TRBJ2-7; 7 positions agree with TRBD2. J was trimmed by 4 bases and V by 2 bases; bases with no gene match: 5. The germline CDR1 and CDR2 sequences are SNHLY and FYNNEI. The CDR3 runs to 14 residues. The CDR3 sequence: CASSEWLAEYEQYF. The CDR3 DNA follows: TGTGCCAGCAGTGAATGGCTAGCGGAGTACGAGCAGTACTTC.

The V call is TRBV28, the J call TRBJ2-3; possible D gene TRBD2, 5 bases. The CDR3 loop spans 14 amino acids. CDR1 MDHEN and CDR2 SYDVKM come from the germline V gene. Trimming removed 3 bases at V and 1 base at J, with 8 bases between. The CDR3 loop reads CASSFRGGTDTQYF. The CDR3 bases are TGTGCCAGCAGTTTCCGGGGAGGCACAGATACGCAGTATTTT.

The chain recombines TRBV7-9 with TRBJ2-5; 11 bases align to TRBD2. Looked up from germline, CDR1 is SEHNR and CDR2 is FQNEAQ (reference sequence). V shed 1 base and J 4 bases; nucleotides not matched to a gene: 5. This CDR3 has 16 amino acids. The CDR3 reads CASSLGVAGGGETQYF. CDR3 DNA: TGTGCCAGCAGCTTAGGGGTAGCGGGAGGGGGAGAGACCCAGTACTTC.

This clone was observed once. The chain has TRBV19 and TRBJ2-1; 8 nucleotides agree with TRBD2. Germline values: CDR1 LNHDA, CDR2 SQIVND (reference sequence). This CDR3 is 16 amino acids long. V lost 4 bases to trimming and J lost 2 bases; unmatched junction nucleotides: 7. CDR3 DNA: TGTGCCAGTAGTAGATCTAGCGGGCAGACCTACAATGAGCAGTTCTTC. Translating it yields CASSRSSGQTYNEQFF.

The V gene is TRBV5-1, the J gene TRBJ2-7, with a possible D match to TRBD1 (6 bases). V was shortened by 0 bases and J by 1 base, with 11 bases between the two germline ends. Germline V gene lookup returns CDR1 SGHRS and CDR2 YFSETQ. There are 15 residues in the CDR3. The CDR3 reads CASSLAAGVSYEQYF. CDR3 in DNA: TGCGCCAGCAGCTTGGCCGCAGGGGTGTCCTACGAGCAGTACTTC.

This chain joins TRBV3-1 (or the pseudogene TRBV3-2) and TRBJ1-5, with 11 nucleotides matching TRBD1. In germline, CDR1 is LGHDT, CDR2 YNNKEL (reference sequence). Germline trimming cut 5 bases from V and 4 bases from J; bases unmatched to any gene: 10. This CDR3 spans 17 amino acids. The CDR3 DNA reads TGTGCCAGCAGCTGGACAGGGGGCGCGGGGATTAATCAGCCCCAGCATTTT. This encodes CASSWTGGAGINQPQHF.

This clone occurred once. This chain links TRBV7-2 with TRBJ2-5; D may correspond to TRBD1 or TRBD2 (5 bases each). This CDR3 has 13 amino acids. Trimming shortened V by 5 bases and J by 3 bases, and 10 bases separated the two germline ends. CDR1 and CDR2 from the germline V gene are SGHTA and FQGNSA. The CDR3 nucleotides read TGTGCCAGCAGCCGGGACCGAAAAGAGACCCAGTACTTC. Its translation is CASSRDRKETQYF.

Only one count was recorded for this clone. The chain recombines TRBV9 with TRBJ2-3, with D possibly called TRBD1 or TRBD2 (5 bases each). Trimming took 4 bases from V and 6 from J, leaving 21 bases between them. Germline V lookup: CDR1 SGDLS, CDR2 YYNGEE. This CDR3 is 16 amino acids long. The CDR3 region has the DNA TGTGCCAGCAGCTCCAGTTCGGGGCCTATCTTGGATACGCAGTATTTT. This translates into CASSSSSGPILDTQYF.

The chain combines TRBV1 with TRBJ2-3; the table calls TRBD1, which could not be checked here. TRBV1 is termed a pseudogene. CDR3 size: 16 residues. The CDR3 DNA follows: TGCACCAAGGACAGGGCCAGCTGTGGAATCACAGATACGCAGTATTTT. Translated, it gives CTKDRASCGITDTQYF.

J is TRBJ2-1 and V is TRBV6-2 or TRBV6-3; the match to TRBD1 covers 10 bases. The CDR3 is 19 amino acids. V was pared by 6 bases and J by 0 bases, with 14 bases of the junction left unmatched. Germline V gene sequence: CDR1 MNHEY, CDR2 SVGEGT. In DNA, the CDR3 is TGTGCCAGCAGCATGGGACAGGGGAAATTCGGGAGCTCCTACAATGAGCAGTTCTTC. Protein: CASSMGQGKFGSSYNEQFF.

V usage is TRBV27 and J usage is TRBJ1-2; the match to TRBD1 covers 8 bases. The J segment lost 10 bases and the V segment lost 4 bases, leaving 11 bases of the junction unmatched. The CDR3 contains 14 residues. Germline V gene lookup returns CDR1 MNHEY and CDR2 SMNVEV (reference sequence). The CDR3, as DNA: TGTGCCAGCAGTTCATTTGGACAGGGTGCCTCCTACACCTTC. Its translation: CASSSFGQGASYTF.

The V call is TRBV5-1, the J call TRBJ2-1; D is perhaps TRBD2 (6 bases). From germline, CDR1 is SGHRS and CDR2 YFSETQ. CDR3 length: 17 amino acids. V lost 2 bases, J lost 4 bases, and 19 bases lay in between. The CDR3 sequence: CASSFRASAFDYNEQFF. The DNA for the CDR3 is TGCGCCAGCAGCTTCAGGGCTAGCGCGTTTGATTACAATGAGCAGTTCTTC.

V gene TRBV5-6 combines with J gene TRBJ2-5; D is unresolved. The V gene's germline CDR1 is SGHDT and CDR2 YYEEEE. The CDR3 is made up of 14 amino acids. The V end lost 1 base, the J end lost 5 bases, and 12 bases lay between the germline ends. CDR3 DNA sequence: TGTGCCAGCAGCTTGAGCCTCCAAGGGGAGACCCAGTACTTC. Protein sequence: CASSLSLQGETQYF.

The gene calls are TRBV19 and TRBJ2-2; tentatively, D is TRBD2 (6 bases). Germline lookup yields CDR1 LNHDA and CDR2 SQIVND (reference sequence). CDR3 length equals 16 residues. V lost 4 bases to trimming and J lost 5 bases, with 17 bases between them. As DNA, the CDR3 is TGTGCCAGTAGTACCGCCCGTGTCGGGAGAACCGGGGAGCTGTTTTTT. The encoded protein is CASSTARVGRTGELFF.

This clone was observed once. The V call is TRBV9, the J call TRBJ1-1; possibly TRBD1 for D (6 bases). With 0 bases removed from V and 5 bases from J, the gap between germline ends came to 17 bases. This CDR3 comprises 16 residues. From germline, CDR1 is SGDLS and CDR2 YYNGEE. The CDR3 loop is CASSVARGAGETEAFF. CDR3 DNA sequence: TGTGCCAGCAGCGTAGCCCGGGGGGCGGGAGAGACTGAAGCTTTCTTT.

V is TRBV19 and J is TRBJ2-7; 9 bases agree with TRBD1. The CDR3 runs to 16 residues. Trimming removed 6 bases from V and 5 bases from J; junction bases left unmatched: 14. CDR1 LNHDA and CDR2 SQIVND come from the germline V gene (reference sequence). CDR3 DNA: TGTGCCAGTAGCCGCTCCCCCGGGACAGGGCTCGACGAGCAGTACTTC. Translating gives CASSRSPGTGLDEQYF.

This chain uses TRBV28 with TRBJ2-3; no definite D call. V was cut by 6 bases and J by 0 bases, with 13 bases left in between. CDR1 and CDR2 from the germline V gene are MDHEN and SYDVKM. This CDR3 spans 15 amino acids. CDR3 nucleotide sequence: TGTGCCAGCAGCCTAGGGTATACTAGCACAGATACGCAGTATTTT. Translation gives CASSLGYTSTDTQYF.

V gene TRBV27 combines with J gene TRBJ2-5, with D perhaps assigned TRBD1 or TRBD2 (7 bases each). Trimming cost V 5 bases and J 4 bases, with 20 bases left between them. Germline V gene lookup returns CDR1 MNHEY and CDR2 SMNVEV (reference sequence). The CDR3 runs 16 residues. CDR3 nucleotide sequence: TGTGCCAGCAGTACCAAGGGGGCGGGAGACGTAGAGACCCAGTACTTC. It translates to CASSTKGAGDVETQYF.

The CDR3 bases are TGTGCCAGCAGCGTAGGGACAGGGGGCGCAGATACGCAGTATTTT. It specifies CASSVGTGGADTQYF. The chain uses TRBV9 and TRBJ2-3, with 11 bases that match TRBD1. Germline CDR1 is SGDLS and CDR2 is YYNGEE. Unmatched junction bases numbered 1, after V lost 0 bases and J lost 4 bases. The CDR3 consists of 15 residues.

This clone was counted a few times. J is TRBJ2-7 and V is TRBV12-3 or TRBV12-4; D gene ambiguous. CDR3 length: 13 amino acids. Trimming took 0 bases from V and 4 from J, leaving 7 bases between them. CDR3 in amino acids: CASSLAREYEQYF. DNA of the CDR3: TGTGCCAGCAGTTTAGCGCGTGAATACGAGCAGTACTTC.

The CDR3 DNA follows: TGTGCCAGCAGCCAAGTGGGGACAGAAGGGGTAAGGTACTTC. Its translation is CASSQVGTEGVRYF. This rearrangement joins TRBV3-1 (or the pseudogene TRBV3-2) to TRBJ2-7; the match to TRBD1 covers 7 bases. The CDR3 length is 14 residues. V shed 1 base, J shed 12 bases, and the junction held 12 bases outside the gene matches. Germline loops: CDR1 LGHDT, CDR2 YNNKEL (reference sequence).

V gene TRBV28 combines with J gene TRBJ1-6; 10 positions agree with TRBD1. Trimming took 8 bases from V and 7 from J; bases not matched to a gene: 14. The CDR3 is 17 residues long. Germline V gene sequence: CDR1 MDHEN, CDR2 SYDVKM. In nucleotides, the CDR3 is TGTGCCAGCGGCTTCCAACCGGGACAGGGGTTAAATTCACCCCTCCACTTT. This codes for CASGFQPGQGLNSPLHF.

The chain couples TRBV27 to TRBJ2-3, with TRBD1 identical over 10 bases. With 5 bases clipped from V and 2 bases from J, the junction kept 7 bases outside the gene matches. The CDR3 sequence is 16 residues long. Germline CDR1 MNHEY, CDR2 SMNVEV (reference sequence). CDR3 sequence: CASSKRQGANTDTQYF. CDR3 DNA sequence: TGTGCCAGCAGTAAAAGACAGGGGGCAAACACAGATACGCAGTATTTT.

V is TRBV10-3 and J is TRBJ2-7; 7 bases agree with TRBD1. CDR1 ENHRY and CDR2 SYGVKD come from the germline V gene. The CDR3 covers 15 residues. Trimming at V came to 3 bases and at J to 0 bases, leaving 5 bases not matched to a gene. CDR3 DNA: TGTGCCATCAGTGATGGGACAGTTCCCTCCTACGAGCAGTACTTC. It translates to CAISDGTVPSYEQYF.

This clone was found once. The sample has other DNA sequences that encode this CDR3 too. The chain carries TRBV18 and TRBJ1-5; D is possibly TRBD1 (5 bases). Trimming removed 3 bases from V and 4 bases from J, with 10 bases in between. The germline gives CDR1 KGHSH, CDR2 LQKENI. The CDR3 sequence is 14 residues long. CDR3 loop: CASSPGQLNQPQHF. CDR3 nucleotide sequence: TGTGCCAGCTCACCGGGGCAGCTAAATCAGCCCCAGCATTTT.